The present T cell receptor beta chain was sequenced within a study of blood T cell repertoires in COVID-19. Whole-study context: COVID-19 samples from acute and convalescent phases originated in the United States, Italy and Spain. The analysed material was cDNA or gDNA that came from T cells, B-cell-depleted T cells, or PBMCs.

Seattle's cohort entered during active infection and was followed longitudinally. Per the authors' pipeline: Estimation of nucleated cell counts was performed using reference gene primer amplification. Sequencing was performed with immunoSEQ multiplex PCR; in TCRdb, only in-frame clones are kept and a portion is missing. V, J and clone size reflect that table, while D and trimming were determined from the DNA. In the table there are about 500,000 clones, roughly nine tenths of which are singletons. This CDR3 has 14 residues. Germline V gene sequence: CDR1 SGHNT, CDR2 YYREEE (reference sequence). V lost 4 bases and J lost 8, with 15 bases in between.

The sequence was obtained from a man aged 18 to 29 with COVID-19, enrolled during active disease. V usage is TRBV5-4 and J usage is TRBJ1-4; TRBD1 is a possible D gene (6 bases). Sample: peripheral blood. This chain's CDR3 is CASSEARGNEKLFF. Here the CDR3 DNA reads TGTGCCAGCAGCGAAGCCAGGGGCAACGAAAAACTGTTTTTT.